The T cell receptor (beta chain) described here comes from a study of regulatory T cells in long-lasting Graves disease. Study-level points and caveats: Persistent disease was characterized by preferential usage of TRBV28, TRBJ1-2 and TRBJ2-5. Examination was confined to peripheral blood, excluding thyroid tissue.

As regards this clonotype: Its antigen remains unknown.

Time point described: persistent/refractory GD, antithyroid drugs over 5 years with positive TRAb. PBMCs provided the RNA from which the TCR library was made. American Thyroid Association guidelines defined how Graves' disease was diagnosed. The patient group derived from an endocrinology department in Xi'an, China. V dropped 4 bases and J dropped 0 bases, with 16 bases sitting between them. CDR1 is SGHTA and CDR2 is FQGNSA in the germline V gene. CDR3 length: 17 residues. Researchers made TCR beta libraries by using iRepertoire HTBI primers and running Arm-PCR on CDR3 regions. TCRdb reprocessed the multiplex PCR reads with MiXCR, giving one entry per CDR3 protein. The top ten clones hold roughly 26% of a sample with under 450,000 distinct CDR3 sequences, about a quarter of them seen once.

The chain links TRBV7-2 to TRBJ1-5, with D possibly matching TRBD1 (5 bases). The sequencing here drew on peripheral blood mononuclear cells (PBMCs), taken when the disease was refractory, from a patient treated with antithyroid drugs. The receptor comes from a female donor with Graves disease. CDR3 sequence: CASSSSGPQYSNQPQHF. Written as DNA, the CDR3 is TGTGCCAGCAGCTCATCAGGGCCCCAATATAGCAATCAGCCCCAGCATTTT.